Each of the 20 T cell receptor beta chains below was sequenced from the same sample in a study of blood T cell repertoires in COVID-19. Generated by immunoSEQ multiplex PCR, the TCRdb table keeps only in-frame clones and is missing some. The repertoire consists of over 250,000 clones, with 90% occurring once and the leading ten covering around 2.5%. Sequencing was done on a sample of PBMCs or T cells enriched from blood (not recorded which). Source of these receptors: a man in his 60s who had recovered from COVID-19.

This chain connects TRBV11-3 to TRBJ2-3, with D possibly being TRBD1 (5 bases). There are 15 residues in the CDR3. The V and J ends lost 1 base and 5 bases respectively, with 13 bases between them. CDR1 SGHNT and CDR2 YENEEA come from the germline V gene. CDR3 DNA sequence: TGTGCCAGCAGCTTAGGTGGGGCAGATGGAGATACGCAGTATTTT. Residues: CASSLGGADGDTQYF.

The V and J genes are TRBV15 and TRBJ1-6; 8 bases match TRBD1. Germline loops: CDR1 LNHNV, CDR2 YYDKDF (reference sequence). The CDR3 totals 15 residues. With V trimmed by 4 bases and J by 9 bases, 8 bases remained unmatched. CDR3 DNA sequence: TGTGCCACCAGCAAAGGACAGGGTTTTGGTTCACCCCTCCACTTT. Its translation: CATSKGQGFGSPLHF.

The V gene is TRBV18, the J gene TRBJ2-2; 7 bases fit TRBD1. Unmatched junction bases numbered 4, after V lost 0 bases and J lost 0 bases. The CDR3 has 17 amino acids. The germline V gene has CDR1 KGHSH and CDR2 LQKENI. CDR3 loop: CASSPPGQLANTGELFF. The DNA of the CDR3 is TGTGCCAGCTCACCACCGGGACAGCTCGCGAACACCGGGGAGCTGTTTTTT.

The rearrangement joins TRBV19 to TRBJ1-2; D call uncertain. Deletions cut 5 bases from V and 4 bases from J, with 20 bases between. CDR3 length: 16 residues. Germline V gene sequence: CDR1 LNHDA, CDR2 SQIVND (reference sequence). DNA for the CDR3: TGTGCCAGTAGTCCCCCACCCCCCGGGAGGTTCTATGGCTACACCTTC. This encodes CASSPPPPGRFYGYTF.

The sample holds one count of this clone. The rearrangement uses TRBV5-1 and TRBJ2-1, with 9 bases identical to TRBD2. Germline values: CDR1 SGHRS, CDR2 YFSETQ. With V trimmed by 0 bases and J by 3 bases, 7 bases remained unmatched. CDR3 length equals 17 residues. The CDR3: CASSLGVSGSFYNEQFF. The CDR3 region has the DNA TGCGCCAGCAGCTTGGGAGTTAGCGGGAGTTTCTACAATGAGCAGTTCTTC. Using reference TRBV5-1 and TRBJ2-1 for the parts outside the CDR3, the full variable domain is KAGVTQTPRYLIKTRGQQVTLSCSPISGHRSVSWYQQTPGQGLQFLFEYFSETQRNKGNFPGRFSGRQFSNSRSEMNVSTLELGDSALYLCASSLGVSGSFYNEQFFGPGTRLTVL.

This rearrangement joins TRBV3-1 (or the pseudogene TRBV3-2) to TRBJ1-5; TRBD1 matches 10 bases. The V gene end was trimmed by 4 bases and the J gene end by 6 bases; junction bases not matched to a gene: 3. The germline CDR1 and CDR2 sequences are LGHDT and YNNKEL (reference sequence). The CDR3 sequence is 14 residues long. DNA for the CDR3: TGTGCCAGCAGCCCGACAGGGGGCAGTCAGCCCCAGCATTTT. Translation gives CASSPTGGSQPQHF.

This rearrangement joins TRBV7-2 to TRBJ1-3; D possibly corresponds to TRBD1 (5 bases). V dropped 0 bases and J dropped 4 bases, with 10 bases sitting between them. CDR1 is SGHTA and CDR2 is FQGNSA in the germline V gene. The CDR3 loop spans 15 amino acids. CDR3 residues: CASSLAVQGGNTIYF. The CDR3 coding sequence is TGTGCCAGCAGCTTAGCAGTCCAGGGCGGAAACACCATATATTTT.

The chain combines TRBV7-3 with TRBJ1-1; 8 bases map to TRBD1. After removal of 4 bases from V and 10 bases from J, the junction contained 8 bases not matched to a gene. The CDR3 is 13 residues long. Germline values: CDR1 SGHTA, CDR2 FQGTGA. For the CDR3, the DNA is TGTGCCAGCAGCTCGCAGGGGGCTTCTGGAGCTTTCTTT. Translating it yields CASSSQGASGAFF.

This chain uses TRBV5-4 with TRBJ2-7, with TRBD2 identical over 11 bases. The CDR3 sequence is 15 residues long. V trimming: 3 bases; J trimming: 1 base; junction bases outside the gene matches: 3. Germline values: CDR1 SGHNT, CDR2 YYREEE (reference sequence). CDR3 protein: CASSWGTSGSYEQYF. The DNA of the CDR3 is TGTGCCAGCAGCTGGGGGACTAGCGGATCCTACGAGCAGTACTTC.

A few counts support this clone. The chain couples TRBV19 to TRBJ1-5, with 9 bases fitting TRBD1. Germline trimming cut 7 bases from V and 3 bases from J; bases unmatched to any gene: 7. The CDR3 is made up of 15 amino acids. CDR1 LNHDA and CDR2 SQIVND come from the germline V gene (reference sequence). The CDR3 sequence is CASNKGQGTNQPQHF. The DNA for the CDR3 is TGTGCCAGTAACAAGGGACAGGGCACCAATCAGCCCCAGCATTTT.

This sequence joins TRBV12-3 or TRBV12-4 and TRBJ2-3; D not resolved. This CDR3 has 11 residues. Trimming took 5 bases from V and 8 from J, leaving 8 bases between them. CDR3 nucleotide sequence: TGTGCCAGCAGTCCAACCGGTACGCAGTATTTT. This translates into CASSPTGTQYF.

This chain links TRBV24-1 with TRBJ2-1; 7 bases are a match to TRBD2. Germline lookup yields CDR1 KGHDR and CDR2 SFDVKD. This CDR3 has 13 amino acids. Trimming removed 1 base from V and 11 bases from J; junction bases left unmatched: 4. The CDR3 DNA sequence: TGTGCCACCAGTGATTTAGCTAGCGGAAAGCAGTTCTTC. It encodes CATSDLASGKQFF.

The genes are TRBV3-1 (or the pseudogene TRBV3-2) and TRBJ2-7, with TRBD1 matching 7 bases. The junction had 3 bases not matched to a gene; V was cut back by 1 base and J by 3 bases. CDR3 length: 14 residues. Germline CDR1 and CDR2: LGHDT and YNNKEL (reference sequence). The CDR3 loop is CASSQGPGGYEQYF. The CDR3 DNA follows: TGTGCCAGCAGCCAAGGTCCAGGGGGCTACGAGCAGTACTTC.

With regard to this clone: This sample includes further DNA sequences coding for the same CDR3. V is TRBV5-1 and J is TRBJ1-1, with D uncertain. This CDR3 region has 13 residues. Trimming shortened V by 5 bases and J by 1 base, and 9 bases separated the two germline ends. Germline V lookup: CDR1 SGHRS, CDR2 YFSETQ. The CDR3 nucleotides read TGCGCCAGCAGTTTGACCGGGAACACTGAAGCTTTCTTT. Translating gives CASSLTGNTEAFF.

DNA of the CDR3: TGTGCCTGGAGTGTAGGGGGAGGGATACACTCTGGAAACACCATATATTTT. Its translation is CAWSVGGGIHSGNTIYF. This chain links TRBV30 with TRBJ1-3, with a tentative D call TRBD1 (6 bases). The V gene's germline CDR1 is GTSNPN and CDR2 SVGIG (reference sequence). The CDR3 is 17 residues long. The V and J ends lost 0 bases and 0 bases respectively, with 15 bases between them.

The V call is TRBV21-1, the J call TRBJ1-2; the table's D call, TRBD1, has no DNA check behind it. TRBV21-1 is described as a pseudogene. The CDR3 runs to 19 residues. The CDR3 protein is CASSKVRTAPVSFNYGYTF. Written as DNA, the CDR3 is TGTGCCAGCAGCAAAGTCAGGACAGCCCCGGTTTCCTTCAACTATGGCTACACCTTC.

This clone has a single count. This chain links TRBV5-4 with TRBJ2-1, with 11 bases that match TRBD1. The CDR3 consists of 15 residues. Trimming at V came to 1 base and at J to 8 bases, leaving 5 bases not matched to a gene. Germline CDR1 is SGHNT and CDR2 is YYREEE (reference sequence). CDR3 bases: TGTGCCAGCAGCTTGCCGGGACAGGGGGGCTATGAGCAGTTCTTC. Translating gives CASSLPGQGGYEQFF.

J is TRBJ2-3 and V is TRBV10-3; 7 bases fit TRBD1. This CDR3 contains 16 residues. V lost 6 bases and J lost 2; bases outside the gene matches: 11. Looked up from germline, CDR1 is ENHRY and CDR2 is SYGVKD. The CDR3 region is CAIRVGGQKVTDTQYF. The CDR3 DNA is TGTGCCATCAGGGTAGGGGGACAGAAAGTCACAGATACGCAGTATTTT.

Here the CDR3 reads CASSLDGQTNEKLFF. DNA for the CDR3: TGTGCCAGCAGCTTGGACGGACAAACTAATGAAAAACTGTTTTTT. V gene TRBV5-8 combines with J gene TRBJ1-4, with D maybe TRBD1 (5 bases). The length of the CDR3 is 15 residues. The V end was cut by 0 bases, the J end by 1 base, with 7 bases between. Germline CDR1 is SGHTS and CDR2 is YDEGEE.

J is TRBJ2-3 and V is TRBV9, with TRBD1 identical over 7 bases. The V and J ends lost 2 bases and 1 base, in that order; junction bases with no gene match: 7. This CDR3 is built from 16 residues. Looked up from germline, CDR1 is SGDLS and CDR2 is YYNGEE. The CDR3 DNA reads TGTGCCAGCAGCGTGACTCAGGGGGTCGGCACAGATACGCAGTATTTT. Protein: CASSVTQGVGTDTQYF.